The sequence of this T cell receptor (beta chain) was determined in a study of T cells in Graves' hyperthyroidism and ophthalmopathy. Lactation, pregnancy, other autoimmune disease or uncontrolled infection led to exclusion of patients. Regions amplified from RNA transcripts were the TCR beta CDR3 regions. The HTBI primer set served for first-round RT-PCR of the TCR CDR3. In TCRdb, the multiplex PCR reads were re-called with MiXCR into one record per CDR3 protein. The sample lists 490,000 or so distinct CDR3 sequences, approximately 16% occurring once. The V gene lost 5 bases and the J gene lost 4 bases, with 9 bases spanning the gap. The CDR3 sequence is 13 residues long. This clonotype was recorded at least ten times. Antigen: not known. Study-wide results and caveats: Blood also contained most expanded thyroid clonotypes above 0.001.

Sequencing input: blood. The TCR was taken from a woman aged 25 to 39 with Graves' ophthalmopathy. This chain connects TRBV12-3 or TRBV12-4 to TRBJ1-3, with D perhaps TRBD1 (6 bases). This CDR3 is CASSPGTGNTIYF. In nucleotides, the CDR3 is TGTGCCAGCAGTCCGGGGACAGGAAACACCATATATTTT.